This TCR beta chain appears in the sequencing data of a study of graft-versus-host responses after intestinal transplantation. After removal of 8 bases from V and 5 bases from J, the junction contained 6 bases not matched to a gene. Looked up from germline, CDR1 is MNHEY and CDR2 is SVGAGI. The CDR3 has 13 residues. A note on this clone: Its antigen is not known.

The protocol was immunoSEQ multiplex PCR, while the TCRdb copy is restricted to in-frame clones and leaves out a portion. There are more than 70,000 clones in the sample; 85% to 90% occur only once, and around 0.1% lies in the top ten. Sequenced material: unstimulated CD4+ T cells sorted from spleen or lymph node cells, taken before intestinal transplant. V gene TRBV6-5 combines with J gene TRBJ1-5; 7 bases agree with TRBD1. The clonotype comes from a human donor who received an intestinal transplant. The CDR3 DNA reads TGTGCCAGCGCGACAGGGCCCGATCAGCCCCAGCATTTT. Protein product: CASATGPDQPQHF.